This T cell receptor beta chain was documented in a study of T cells after yellow fever vaccination. Study-wide context: Those fractions that held only low numbers of cells were prepared using the SMART-Seq v4 Ultra Low Input RNA kit. Study-wide results and caveats: At around 96% for CD4 and almost 90% for CD8, most primary-vaccination clones showed up again after the booster. Overall, a small share of clonotypes was seen in both CD4 and CD8 compartments.

Germline CDR1 reads LGHNA; CDR2 reads YSLEER. The CDR3 runs 12 residues. With 0 bases removed from V and 14 bases from J, the gap between germline ends came to 12 bases. A process of 5'RACE template switching, which added a universal primer site and UMIs, was used to make TCR cDNA. MiXCR, applied by TCRdb to the 5' RACE reads, yields one record per CDR3 protein. The sample has around 310,000 distinct CDR3 sequences; less than 4.5% are singletons. Points on this clonotype: Antigen: not known.

This clonotype was sampled from a man aged 18-30 years who received the YFV17D yellow fever vaccine. The input for sequencing was PBMCs, taken on the day of the yellow fever booster vaccination. The chain carries TRBV4-3 and TRBJ2-3, with D perhaps being TRBD1 or TRBD2 (6 bases each). The CDR3 DNA reads as TGCGCCAGCAGCCAAGAAGGGGGGAGGCGGTATTTT. Protein sequence: CASSQEGGRRYF.